The following is a T cell receptor (beta chain) sequence with its context. Its cognate antigen is unknown. With ten immunoSEQ deep assay plates, unsorted PBMC DNA underwent sequencing. Original handling: Junction-only immunoSEQ sequences carried no quality scores, so filtering differed. Produced via immunoSEQ multiplex PCR; TCRdb's table is partial and in-frame only. D and trimming were read from the DNA, whereas the V and J calls and clone size are those reported in that table. The sample comprises about 470,000 clones, around 79% of which are singletons, and roughly an eighth rests with the top ten. The sample belongs to a study of shared clonotypes between healthy human individuals. Whole-study findings and limits: Only blood was sampled, and tissue TCR repertoires likely differ from blood ones.

Germline V gives CDR1 SGDLS, CDR2 YYNGEE. This CDR3 comprises 15 residues. V was pared by 0 bases and J by 6 bases, with 5 bases of the junction left unmatched. This clonotype was sampled from a woman aged 40 to 49 in good health. Some clones in this sample may be carry-over from other donors' samples. The specimen sequenced was PBMCs. J is TRBJ2-2 and V is TRBV9; 7 positions agree with TRBD2. This chain's CDR3 is CASSVVTGGPGELFF. The CDR3, as DNA: TGTGCCAGCAGCGTAGTAACGGGAGGCCCCGGGGAGCTGTTTTTT.